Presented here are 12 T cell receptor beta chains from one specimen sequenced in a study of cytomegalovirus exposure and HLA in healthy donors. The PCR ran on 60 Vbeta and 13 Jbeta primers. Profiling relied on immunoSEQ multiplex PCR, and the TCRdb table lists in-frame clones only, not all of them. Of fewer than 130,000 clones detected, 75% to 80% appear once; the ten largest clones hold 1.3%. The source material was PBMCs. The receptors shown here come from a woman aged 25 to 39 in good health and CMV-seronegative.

The CDR3 DNA reads TGTGCCAGCAGCCTCGGGGAGGGGACTGAAGCTTTCTTT. It specifies CASSLGEGTEAFF. The V gene is TRBV7-2, the J gene TRBJ1-1; TRBD1 is a possible D gene (5 bases). Germline CDR1 reads SGHTA; CDR2 reads FQGNSA. This CDR3 comprises 13 residues. Trimming took 5 bases from V and 5 from J, leaving 12 bases between them.

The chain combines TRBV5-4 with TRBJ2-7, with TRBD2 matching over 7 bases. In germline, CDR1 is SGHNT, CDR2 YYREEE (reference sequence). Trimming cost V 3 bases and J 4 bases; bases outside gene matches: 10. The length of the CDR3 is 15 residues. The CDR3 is CASSYPGRERYEQYF. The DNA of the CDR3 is TGTGCCAGCAGCTATCCAGGGCGGGAGAGATACGAGCAGTACTTC.

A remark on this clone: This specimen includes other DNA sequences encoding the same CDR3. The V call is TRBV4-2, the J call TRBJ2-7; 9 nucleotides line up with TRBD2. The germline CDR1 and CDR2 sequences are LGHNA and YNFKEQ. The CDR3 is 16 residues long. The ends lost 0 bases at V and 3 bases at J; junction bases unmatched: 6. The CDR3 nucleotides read TGTGCCAGCAGCCAAGAGGACGGACTAGCGAGCTACGAGCAGTACTTC. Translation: CASSQEDGLASYEQYF.

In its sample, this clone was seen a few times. The DNA for the CDR3 is TGTGCCAGCAGCCTAAGGACAGGGGAGACCGGGGAGCTGTTTTTT. Translation gives CASSLRTGETGELFF. The chain couples TRBV11-2 to TRBJ2-2; 9 nucleotides agree with TRBD1. This CDR3 is 15 amino acids long. The germline gives CDR1 SGHAT, CDR2 FQNNGV. The trim removed 5 bases at V and 5 bases at J, leaving 6 bases unmatched.

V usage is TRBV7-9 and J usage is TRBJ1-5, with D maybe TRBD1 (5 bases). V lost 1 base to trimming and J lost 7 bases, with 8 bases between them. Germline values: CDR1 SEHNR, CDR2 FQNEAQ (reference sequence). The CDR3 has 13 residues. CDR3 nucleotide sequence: TGTGCCAGCAGCTTAGGGGCAGGGCAGCCCCAGCATTTT. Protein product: CASSLGAGQPQHF.

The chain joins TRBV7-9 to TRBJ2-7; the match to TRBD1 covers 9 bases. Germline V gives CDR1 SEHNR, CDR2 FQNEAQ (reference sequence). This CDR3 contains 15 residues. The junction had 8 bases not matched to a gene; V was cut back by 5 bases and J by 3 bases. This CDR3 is CASSEPPGQGYEQYF. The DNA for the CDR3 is TGTGCCAGCAGCGAACCCCCGGGACAGGGCTACGAGCAGTACTTC. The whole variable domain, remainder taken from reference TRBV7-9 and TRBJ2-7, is DTGVSQNPRHKITKRGQNVTFRCDPISEHNRLYWYRQTLGQGPEFLTYFQNEAQLEKSRLLSDRFSAERPKGSFSTLEIQRTEQGDSAMYLCASSEPPGQGYEQYFGPGTRLTVT.

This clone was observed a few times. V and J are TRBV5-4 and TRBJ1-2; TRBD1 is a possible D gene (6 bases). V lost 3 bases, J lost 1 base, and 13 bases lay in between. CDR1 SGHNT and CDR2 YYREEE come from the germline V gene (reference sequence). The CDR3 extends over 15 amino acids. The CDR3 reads CASSSRTVSNYGYTF. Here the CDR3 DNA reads TGTGCCAGCAGCTCCAGGACAGTGAGTAACTATGGCTACACCTTC.

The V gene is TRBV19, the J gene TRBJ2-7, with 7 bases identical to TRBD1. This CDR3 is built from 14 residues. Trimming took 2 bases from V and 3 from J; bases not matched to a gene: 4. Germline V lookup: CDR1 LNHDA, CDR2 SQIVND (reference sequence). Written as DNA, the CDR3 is TGTGCCAGTAGTATATTCACAGGGGACTACGAGCAGTACTTC. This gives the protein CASSIFTGDYEQYF.

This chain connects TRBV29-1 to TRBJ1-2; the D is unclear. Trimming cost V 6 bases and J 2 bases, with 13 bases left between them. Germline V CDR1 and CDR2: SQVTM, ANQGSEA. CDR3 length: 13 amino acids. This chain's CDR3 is CSVDKGGNYGYTF. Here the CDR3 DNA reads TGCAGCGTAGACAAGGGCGGGAACTATGGCTACACCTTC. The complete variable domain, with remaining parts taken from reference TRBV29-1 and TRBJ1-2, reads SAVISQKPSRDICQRGTSLTIQCQVDSQVTMMFWYRQQPGQSLTLIATANQGSEATYESGFVIDKFPISRPNLTFSTLTVSNMSPEDSSIYLCSVDKGGNYGYTFGSGTRLTVV.

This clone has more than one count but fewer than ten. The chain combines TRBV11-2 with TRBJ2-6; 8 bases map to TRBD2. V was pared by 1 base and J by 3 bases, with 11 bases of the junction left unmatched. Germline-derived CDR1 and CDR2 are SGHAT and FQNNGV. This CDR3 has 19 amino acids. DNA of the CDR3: TGTGCCAGCAGCTTAGGAACTACTGGCGGGAGGTTTGGGGCCAACGTCCTGACTTTC. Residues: CASSLGTTGGRFGANVLTF.

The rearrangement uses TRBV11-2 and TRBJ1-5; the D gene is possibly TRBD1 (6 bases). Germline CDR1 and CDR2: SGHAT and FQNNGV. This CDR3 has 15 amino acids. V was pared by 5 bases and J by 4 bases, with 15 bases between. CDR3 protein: CASSAFSDRNQPQHF. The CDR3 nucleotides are TGTGCCAGCAGCGCGTTCTCGGACAGAAATCAGCCCCAGCATTTT.

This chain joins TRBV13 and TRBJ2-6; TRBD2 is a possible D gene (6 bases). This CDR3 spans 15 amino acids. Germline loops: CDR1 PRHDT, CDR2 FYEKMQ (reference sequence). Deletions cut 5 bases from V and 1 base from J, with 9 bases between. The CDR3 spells CASSRRGSGANVLTF. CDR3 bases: TGTGCCAGCAGCCGTCGGGGGTCTGGGGCCAACGTCCTGACTTTC.